The 2 T cell receptor beta chains in this list originate from one sample, sequenced in a study of blood T cell repertoires in COVID-19. The table came from immunoSEQ multiplex PCR; TCRdb's copy has only in-frame clones and leaves some out. The table has more than 150,000 clones, roughly 90% seen once. Sequencing used peripheral blood. The receptors stem from a man between 60 and 75 years old with acute or convalescent COVID-19.

This sequence joins TRBV7-2 and TRBJ1-2; the D gene is possibly TRBD1 (5 bases). Germline-derived CDR1 and CDR2 are SGHTA and FQGNSA. V lost 3 bases and J lost 2, with 7 bases in between. This CDR3 is 13 amino acids long. The CDR3 nucleotides read TGTGCCAGCAGCTTCGACAGCAACTATGGCTACACCTTC. Its protein is CASSFDSNYGYTF. The whole variable domain, remainder taken from reference TRBV7-2 and TRBJ1-2, is GAGVSQSPSNKVTEKGKDVELRCDPISGHTALYWYRQSLGQGLEFLIYFQGNSAPDKSGLPSDRFSAERTGGSVSTLTIQRTQQEDSAVYLCASSFDSNYGYTFGSGTRLTVV.

V is TRBV19 and J is TRBJ1-2; weak D call: TRBD1 (5 bases). The CDR3 sequence is 13 residues long. V gave up 3 bases and J gave up 8 bases, with 13 bases separating them. Per germline, CDR1 LNHDA and CDR2 SQIVND (reference sequence). CDR3 sequence: CASSMTGLGGYTF. The CDR3 coding sequence is TGTGCCAGTAGTATGACGGGACTCGGCGGCTACACCTTC.